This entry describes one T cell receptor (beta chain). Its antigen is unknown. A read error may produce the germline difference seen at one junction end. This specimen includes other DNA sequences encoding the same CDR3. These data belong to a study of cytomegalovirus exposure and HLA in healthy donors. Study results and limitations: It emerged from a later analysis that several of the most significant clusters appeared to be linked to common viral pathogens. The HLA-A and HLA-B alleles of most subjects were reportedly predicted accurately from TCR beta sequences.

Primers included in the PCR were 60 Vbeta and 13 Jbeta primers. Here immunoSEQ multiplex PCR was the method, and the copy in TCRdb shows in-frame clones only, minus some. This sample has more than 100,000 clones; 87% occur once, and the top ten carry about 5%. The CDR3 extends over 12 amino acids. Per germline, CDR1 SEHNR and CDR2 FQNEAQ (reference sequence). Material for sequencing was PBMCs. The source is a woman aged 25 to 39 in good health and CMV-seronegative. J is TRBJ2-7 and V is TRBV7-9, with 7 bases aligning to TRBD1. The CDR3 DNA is TGCGCCAGCAGCTCCCCGGGACAGGAGCAGTACTTC. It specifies CASSSPGQEQYF. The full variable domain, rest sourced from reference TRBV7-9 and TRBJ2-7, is DTGVSQNPRHKITKRGQNVTFRCDPISEHNRLYWYRQTLGQGPEFLTYFQNEAQLEKSRLLSDRFSAERPKGSFSTLEIQRTEQGDSAMYLCASSSPGQEQYFGPGTRLTVT.